This TCR beta chain emerged from a study of OX40 agonist ivuxolimab in advanced cancers. For the study at large: Checkpoint inhibitors had been given previously to about 40% of patients.

Repertoires were generated with immunoSEQ multiplex PCR, while TCRdb's copy carries only in-frame clones and drops some. Of fewer than 85,000 clones detected, around 89% appear once; the ten largest clones hold approximately 11%. The CDR3 totals 14 residues. Germline CDR1 reads MDHEN; CDR2 reads SYDVKM. The V and J ends lost 5 bases and 3 bases respectively, with 10 bases between them. Sequences were derived from CD4+ or CD8+ T cells sorted from blood, sampled in a trial of the OX40 agonist ivuxolimab. This TCR was recovered from an adult with an advanced solid tumor such as melanoma, head and neck, liver or kidney cancer. The V and J genes are TRBV28 and TRBJ2-2; D unresolved. CDR3 in amino acids: CASSPTGYTGELFF. The CDR3 nucleotides are TGTGCCAGCAGTCCGACTGGTTACACCGGGGAGCTGTTTTTT.